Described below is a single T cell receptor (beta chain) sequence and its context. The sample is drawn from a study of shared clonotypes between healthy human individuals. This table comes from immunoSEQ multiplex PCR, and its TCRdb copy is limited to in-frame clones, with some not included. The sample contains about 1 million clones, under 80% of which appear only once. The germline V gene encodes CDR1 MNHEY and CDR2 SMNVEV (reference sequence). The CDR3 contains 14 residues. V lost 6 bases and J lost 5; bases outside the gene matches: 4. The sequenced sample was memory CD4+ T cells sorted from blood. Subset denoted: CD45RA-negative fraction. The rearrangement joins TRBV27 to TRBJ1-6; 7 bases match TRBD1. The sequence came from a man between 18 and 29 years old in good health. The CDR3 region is CASRGTADNSPLHF. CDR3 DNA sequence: TGTGCCAGCAGAGGGACAGCCGATAATTCACCCCTCCACTTT.